The 21 T cell receptor beta chains listed next were all sequenced from one sample in a study of T cell clones after liver transplantation (dated by TCRdb to between 2018 and 2020). Receptor libraries were prepared by the immunoSEQ multiplex PCR assay. In TCRdb, the immuneACCESS table is reduced to in-frame sequences with V and J assigned. These tables do not hold every clone; where another copy was compared, an unresolved V gene accounts for under half, and the others remain unexplained. The sample table records around 71,000 clones; under 90% of these occur just once. Approximately 0.81% of the sample is taken by the ten largest. The sequences come from CD4+ T cells from blood, collected 12 months after liver transplant. These receptors were taken from a human patient who received a liver transplant. After a transplant, the donor of the graft may account for some T cells.

V usage is TRBV30 and J usage is TRBJ2-5; 8 nucleotides line up with TRBD2. Germline assignment: CDR1 GTSNPN and CDR2 SVGIG (reference sequence). The CDR3 consists of 14 residues. After removal of 7 bases from V and 4 bases from J, the junction contained 11 bases not matched to a gene. The CDR3 nucleotides are TGTGCCTCCTCGGGAGGGCTAACATCAGAGACCCAGTACTTC. It encodes CASSGGLTSETQYF.

The genes are TRBV27 and TRBJ1-4, with TRBD1 identical over 9 bases. Germline trimming cut 5 bases from V and 6 bases from J; bases unmatched to any gene: 7. CDR3 size: 15 residues. From germline, CDR1 is MNHEY and CDR2 SMNVEV (reference sequence). The CDR3 protein is CASSAGQGLYEKLFF. DNA for the CDR3: TGTGCCAGCAGTGCGGGACAGGGTTTATATGAAAAACTGTTTTTT.

The CDR3 DNA reads TGTGCCAGCAGCCGAGGGGCGGGAGGGCCCGGAGAGACCCAGTACTTC. It is translated as CASSRGAGGPGETQYF. The chain combines TRBV11-2 with TRBJ2-5; 9 nucleotides agree with TRBD2. Losses at the gene ends were 5 bases for V and 4 bases for J; bases not matched to a gene: 11. Germline loops: CDR1 SGHAT, CDR2 FQNNGV. The CDR3 is made up of 16 amino acids.

The chain recombines TRBV7-2 with TRBJ1-3; D ambiguous. This CDR3 has 14 residues. The V end lost 5 bases, the J end lost 0 bases, and 8 bases lay between the germline ends. Germline CDR1 SGHTA, CDR2 FQGNSA. The CDR3 coding sequence is TGTGCCAGCAGCCCCACAATCTCTGGAAACACCATATATTTT. It codes for CASSPTISGNTIYF.

This clone was counted a single time. V usage is TRBV29-1 and J usage is TRBJ1-3; D unresolved. CDR1 is SQVTM and CDR2 is ANQGSEA in the germline V gene. The V end was cut by 7 bases, the J end by 4 bases, with 14 bases between. The length of the CDR3 is 13 residues. The CDR3: CSAAQKPGNTIYF. DNA of the CDR3: TGCAGCGCCGCGCAGAAGCCAGGAAACACCATATATTTT.

This chain connects TRBV28 to TRBJ2-7; TRBD1 matches 10 bases. V dropped 6 bases and J dropped 3; count of bases not matched to a gene: 8. CDR1 is MDHEN, CDR2 SYDVKM, per germline. The CDR3 has 15 residues. The CDR3 here is CASRTGTGDRYEQYF. In DNA form, the CDR3 reads TGTGCCAGCAGAACCGGGACAGGGGATCGCTACGAGCAGTACTTC. Full variable domain (outside the CDR3, taken from reference TRBV28 and TRBJ2-7): DVKVTQSSRYLVKRTGEKVFLECVQDMDHENMFWYRQDPGLGLRLIYFSYDVKMKEKGDIPEGYSVSREKKERFSLILESASTNQTSMYLCASRTGTGDRYEQYFGPGTRLTVT.

The chain joins TRBV5-4 to TRBJ1-2; D unresolved. Trimming left V 2 bases short and J 8 bases short, with 13 bases between. CDR3 length equals 13 residues. The germline CDR1 and CDR2 sequences are SGHNT and YYREEE (reference sequence). CDR3 in DNA: TGTGCCAGCAGCTTAGTGGGAGGCTGGGGCTACACCTTC. This sequence encodes CASSLVGGWGYTF. Variable domain in full (rest from reference TRBV5-4 and TRBJ1-2): ETGVTQSPTHLIKTRGQQVTLRCSSQSGHNTVSWYQQALGQGPQFIFQYYREEENGRGNFPPRFSGLQFPNYSSELNVNALELDDSALYLCASSLVGGWGYTFGSGTRLTVV.

This clone was detected only once. The chain joins TRBV10-3 to TRBJ2-3, with a tentative D call TRBD1 (5 bases). Trimming took off 7 bases at V and 6 bases at J, with 17 bases between the two ends. The CDR3 loop spans 14 amino acids. From germline, CDR1 is ENHRY and CDR2 SYGVKD. The CDR3 sequence: CAIKAGLFRDTQYF. Written as DNA, the CDR3 is TGTGCCATCAAGGCAGGGTTATTTCGCGATACGCAGTATTTT.

The CDR3 DNA follows: TGTGCCAGCATTCAGGTCACAGATACGCAGTATTTT. Amino acid sequence: CASIQVTDTQYF. V and J are TRBV7-9 and TRBJ2-3; D gene unclear. The CDR3 is 12 residues long. Germline-derived CDR1 and CDR2 are SEHNR and FQNEAQ (reference sequence). V was cut by 7 bases and J by 2 bases, with 7 bases left in between.

The chain employs TRBV10-1 and TRBJ2-3; TRBD1 matches 8 bases. CDR1 WNHNN and CDR2 SYGVQD come from the germline V gene (reference sequence). The CDR3 extends over 16 amino acids. Trimming at V came to 3 bases and at J to 2 bases, leaving 7 bases not matched to a gene. CDR3 nucleotide sequence: TGCGCCAGCAGTGACCTGCGGACAGGGTCCACAGATACGCAGTATTTT. The encoded protein is CASSDLRTGSTDTQYF.

This chain uses TRBV20-1 with TRBJ2-5; D perhaps matches TRBD2 (6 bases). The CDR3 has 11 residues. The germline V and J ends were trimmed by 4 bases and 5 bases, with 8 bases remaining between them. Per the germline V gene, CDR1 is DFQATT and CDR2 is SNEGSKA (reference sequence). This CDR3 is CSATSVETQYF. CDR3 in DNA: TGCAGTGCTACTAGCGTGGAGACCCAGTACTTC.

This sequence joins TRBV5-1 and TRBJ2-7; TRBD1 aligns across 9 bases. V was pared by 0 bases and J by 4 bases, with 2 bases of the junction left unmatched. The CDR3 spans 14 residues. Germline loops: CDR1 SGHRS, CDR2 YFSETQ. The CDR3 sequence is CASSLEGQGYEQYF. DNA for the CDR3: TGCGCCAGCAGCTTGGAGGGACAGGGTTACGAGCAGTACTTC.

The J gene is TRBJ1-4, the V gene TRBV28; no firm D call. Germline V gene sequence: CDR1 MDHEN, CDR2 SYDVKM. There are 17 residues in the CDR3. Trimming pared 7 bases from V and 0 bases from J, leaving 18 bases between. The CDR3 reads CASNPHPHPTTNEKLFF. Written as DNA, the CDR3 is TGTGCCAGCAACCCTCACCCCCACCCCACAACTAATGAAAAACTGTTTTTT.

The V call is TRBV4-3, the J call TRBJ1-5, with a possible D match to TRBD1 (6 bases). The ends were cut back, 1 base at V and 6 bases at J, with 13 bases in the middle. There are 15 residues in the CDR3. In germline, CDR1 is LGHNA, CDR2 YSLEER. CDR3 amino acids: CASSQGLQGSQPQHF. CDR3 in DNA: TGCGCCAGCAGCCAAGGATTACAGGGCTCTCAGCCCCAGCATTTT.

This clone occurred a few times. Other DNA sequences in the sample encode the same CDR3. The chain recombines TRBV9 with TRBJ2-5, with D possibly being TRBD1 or TRBD2 (5 bases each). CDR1 is SGDLS and CDR2 is YYNGEE in the germline V gene. V was cut by 0 bases and J by 5 bases, with 5 bases left in between. The CDR3 is 12 residues long. As DNA, the CDR3 is TGTGCCAGCAGCGTAGGGGGGGAGACCCAGTACTTC. Translating it yields CASSVGGETQYF.

The genes are TRBV9 and TRBJ1-2; D call uncertain. Per the germline V gene, CDR1 is SGDLS and CDR2 is YYNGEE. Trimming shortened V by 0 bases and J by 0 bases, and 3 bases separated the two germline ends. The CDR3 length is 13 residues. The CDR3 is CASSVGPNYGYTF. The DNA of the CDR3 is TGTGCCAGCAGCGTAGGGCCTAACTATGGCTACACCTTC.

This clone was counted a single time. The chain joins TRBV14 to TRBJ2-1; tentative D call: TRBD1 (7 bases). This CDR3 is 15 amino acids long. Per germline, CDR1 SGHDN and CDR2 FVKESK. V shed 3 bases and J shed 6 bases, with 15 bases lying between them. CDR3 protein: CASSHTGAGGNEQFF. Written as DNA, the CDR3 is TGTGCCAGCAGCCACACGGGAGCAGGGGGCAATGAGCAGTTCTTC.

This clone was found once. The V call is TRBV27, the J call TRBJ2-7; weak D call: TRBD2 (5 bases). Trimming stripped 5 bases from V and 9 bases from J, with 38 bases between. Germline CDR1 is MNHEY and CDR2 is SMNVEV (reference sequence). This CDR3 is built from 20 residues. CDR3 residues: CASSPRPGTFRPTAGWLQYF. As DNA, the CDR3 is TGTGCCAGCAGTCCCCGCCCGGGAACCTTTAGGCCAACGGCTGGATGGCTGCAGTACTTC.

There are a few counts of this clone. The J gene is TRBJ1-4, the V gene TRBV27, with TRBD1 matching over 10 bases. CDR1 and CDR2 (germline): MNHEY, SMNVEV (reference sequence). The V gene end was trimmed by 6 bases and the J gene end by 7 bases; junction bases not matched to a gene: 8. CDR3 length equals 15 residues. The CDR3 spells CASRFKGQGTEKLFF. The CDR3, as DNA: TGTGCCAGCAGATTTAAGGGACAGGGGACTGAAAAACTGTTTTTT.

This clone was recorded only once. V is TRBV5-4 and J is TRBJ2-1; TRBD2 matches at 7 bases. Germline V gene lookup returns CDR1 SGHNT and CDR2 YYREEE (reference sequence). The CDR3 is 16 amino acids. Trimming took 4 bases from V and 6 from J; bases not matched to a gene: 13. CDR3 coding DNA: TGTGCCAGCAGCCCCAACACCCCGGGACTATCCAATGAGCAGTTCTTC. Protein product: CASSPNTPGLSNEQFF.

The chain is built from TRBV14 and TRBJ2-2; D call uncertain. The germline V gene has CDR1 SGHDN and CDR2 FVKESK. The CDR3 loop spans 15 amino acids. V dropped 4 bases and J dropped 6 bases, with 15 bases sitting between them. The CDR3 is CASSREGFGSGELFF. The CDR3 bases are TGTGCCAGCAGCCGGGAAGGATTCGGGTCCGGGGAGCTGTTTTTT.